These 5 T cell receptor beta chains were all obtained from the same sample, sequenced in a study of cytomegalovirus exposure and HLA in healthy donors. Primers included in the PCR were 60 Vbeta and 13 Jbeta primers. Using immunoSEQ multiplex PCR, the repertoire was profiled, and TCRdb retains in-frame clones only, with some absent. The table shows approximately 100,000 clones, with just under 75% occurring only once. Sequenced material: PBMCs. These receptor sequences come from a human donor in good health.

This clone has more than one count but fewer than ten. The chain links TRBV7-6 to TRBJ2-7; 9 bases are a match to TRBD2. V trimming: 2 bases; J trimming: 6 bases; junction bases outside the gene matches: 5. The germline V gene encodes CDR1 SGHVS and CDR2 FNYEAQ. The CDR3 sequence is 14 residues long. The DNA of the CDR3 is TGTGCCAGCAGCTTATTAGCGGGAGTATCCGAGCAGTACTTC. The encoded protein is CASSLLAGVSEQYF.

The DNA for the CDR3 is TGTGCCAGCAGAGAGCTAGACAGGGAGGTTGGCTACACCTTC. Encoded protein: CASRELDREVGYTF. The V and J genes are TRBV2 and TRBJ1-2; 7 bases match TRBD1. CDR1 is SNHLY, CDR2 FYNNEI, per germline. V trimming: 6 bases; J trimming: 7 bases; junction bases outside the gene matches: 11. This CDR3 comprises 14 residues.

The chain employs TRBV13 and TRBJ2-1; 7 positions agree with TRBD2. This CDR3 spans 15 amino acids. The V and J ends lost 4 bases and 0 bases, in that order; junction bases with no gene match: 3. CDR1 and CDR2 (germline): PRHDT, FYEKMQ (reference sequence). CDR3 sequence (DNA): TGTGCCAGCAGCTCTAGCGGCAGCTCCTACAATGAGCAGTTCTTC. Translating gives CASSSSGSSYNEQFF.

The chain carries TRBV5-8 and TRBJ2-6; D ambiguous. Germline V gene sequence: CDR1 SGHTS, CDR2 YDEGEE. This CDR3 has 14 amino acids. The germline V and J ends were trimmed by 4 bases and 0 bases, with 5 bases remaining between them. Here the CDR3 reads CASSLLSGANVLTF. CDR3 coding DNA: TGTGCCAGCAGCCTCCTCTCTGGGGCCAACGTCCTGACTTTC.

This clone has just a few counts. V gene TRBV7-8 combines with J gene TRBJ1-1, with no clear D. Germline CDR1 is SGHVS and CDR2 is FQNEAQ. Trimming removed 5 bases at V and 5 bases at J, with 6 bases between. There are 11 residues in the CDR3. The CDR3 coding sequence is TGTGCCAGCAGCGTCGCGACTGAAGCTTTCTTT. Protein product: CASSVATEAFF. Variable domain in full (rest from reference TRBV7-8 and TRBJ1-1): GAGVSQSPRYKVAKRGQDVALRCDPISGHVSLFWYQQALGQGPEFLTYFQNEAQLDKSGLPSDRFFAERPEGSVSTLKIQRTQQEDSAVYLCASSVATEAFFGQGTRLTVV.